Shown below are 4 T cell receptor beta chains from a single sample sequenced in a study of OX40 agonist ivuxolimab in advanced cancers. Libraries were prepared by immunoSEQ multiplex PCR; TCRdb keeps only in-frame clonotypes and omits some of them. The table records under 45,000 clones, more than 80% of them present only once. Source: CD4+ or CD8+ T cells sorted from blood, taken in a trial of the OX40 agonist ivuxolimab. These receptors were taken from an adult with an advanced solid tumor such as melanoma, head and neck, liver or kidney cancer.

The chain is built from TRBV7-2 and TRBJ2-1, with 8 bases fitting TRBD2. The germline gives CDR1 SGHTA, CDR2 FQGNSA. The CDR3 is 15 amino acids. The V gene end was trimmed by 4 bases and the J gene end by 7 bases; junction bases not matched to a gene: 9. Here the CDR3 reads CASSSPAGVWNEQFF. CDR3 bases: TGTGCCAGCAGCTCCCCAGCGGGAGTTTGGAATGAGCAGTTCTTC.

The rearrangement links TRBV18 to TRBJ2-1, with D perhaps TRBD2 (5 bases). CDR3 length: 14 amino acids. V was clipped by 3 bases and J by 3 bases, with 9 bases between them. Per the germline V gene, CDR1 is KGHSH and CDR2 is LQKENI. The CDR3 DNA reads TGTGCCAGCTCACCTTCCCGGGACTACAATGAGCAGTTCTTC. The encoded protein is CASSPSRDYNEQFF. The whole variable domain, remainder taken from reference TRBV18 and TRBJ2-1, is NAGVMQNPRHLVRRRGQEARLRCSPMKGHSHVYWYRQLPEEGLKFMVYLQKENIIDESGMPKERFSAEFPKEGPSILRIQQVVRGDSAAYFCASSPSRDYNEQFFGPGTRLTVL.

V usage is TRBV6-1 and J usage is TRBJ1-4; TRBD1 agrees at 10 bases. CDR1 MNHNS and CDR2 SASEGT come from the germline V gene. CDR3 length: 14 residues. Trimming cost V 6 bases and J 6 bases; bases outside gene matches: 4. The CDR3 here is CASRGTGADEKLFF. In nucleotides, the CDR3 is TGTGCCAGCAGGGGGACAGGGGCGGATGAAAAACTGTTTTTT.

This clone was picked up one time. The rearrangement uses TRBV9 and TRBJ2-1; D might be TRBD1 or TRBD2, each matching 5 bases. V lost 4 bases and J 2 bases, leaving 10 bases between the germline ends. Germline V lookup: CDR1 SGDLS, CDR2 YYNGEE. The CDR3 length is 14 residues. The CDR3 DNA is TGTGCCAGCAGCCGGGACGGAACCTACAATGAGCAGTTCTTC. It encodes CASSRDGTYNEQFF.